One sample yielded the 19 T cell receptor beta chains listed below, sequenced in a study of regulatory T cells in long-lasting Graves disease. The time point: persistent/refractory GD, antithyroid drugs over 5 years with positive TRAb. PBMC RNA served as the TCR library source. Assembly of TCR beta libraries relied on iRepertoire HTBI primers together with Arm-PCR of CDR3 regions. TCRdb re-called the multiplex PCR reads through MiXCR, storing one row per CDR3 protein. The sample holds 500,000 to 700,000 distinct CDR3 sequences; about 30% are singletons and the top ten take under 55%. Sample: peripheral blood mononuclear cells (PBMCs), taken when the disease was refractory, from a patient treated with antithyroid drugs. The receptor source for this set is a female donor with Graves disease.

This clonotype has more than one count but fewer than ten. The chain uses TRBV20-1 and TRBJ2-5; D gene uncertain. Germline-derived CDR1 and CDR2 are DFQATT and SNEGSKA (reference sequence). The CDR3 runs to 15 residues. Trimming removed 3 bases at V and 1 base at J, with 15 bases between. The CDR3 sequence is CSARPPGGIQETQYF. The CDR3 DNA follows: TGCAGTGCTAGGCCCCCCGGCGGCATCCAAGAGACCCAGTACTTC.

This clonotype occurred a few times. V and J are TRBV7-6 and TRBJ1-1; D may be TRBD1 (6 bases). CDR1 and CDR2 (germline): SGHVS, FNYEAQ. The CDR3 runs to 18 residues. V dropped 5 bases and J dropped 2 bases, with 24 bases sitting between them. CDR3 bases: TGTGCCAGCAGCCACAGTCAGGGGAATAGTGTTATTAACACTGAAGCTTTCTTT. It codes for CASSHSQGNSVINTEAFF.

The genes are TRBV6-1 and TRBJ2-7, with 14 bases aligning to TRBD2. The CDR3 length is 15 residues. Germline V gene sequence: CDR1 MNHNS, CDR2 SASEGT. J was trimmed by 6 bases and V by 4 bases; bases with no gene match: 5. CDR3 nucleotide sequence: TGTGCCAGCAGTGTAAAGGGACTAGCGGGAGTCGAGCAGTACTTC. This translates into CASSVKGLAGVEQYF.

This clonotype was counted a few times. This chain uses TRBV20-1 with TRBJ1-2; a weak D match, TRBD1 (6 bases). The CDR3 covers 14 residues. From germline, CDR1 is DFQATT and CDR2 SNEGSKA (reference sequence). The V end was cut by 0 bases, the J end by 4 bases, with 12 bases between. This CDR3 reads CSARDPKQGYGYTF. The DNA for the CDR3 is TGCAGTGCTAGAGACCCCAAACAGGGCTATGGCTACACCTTC.

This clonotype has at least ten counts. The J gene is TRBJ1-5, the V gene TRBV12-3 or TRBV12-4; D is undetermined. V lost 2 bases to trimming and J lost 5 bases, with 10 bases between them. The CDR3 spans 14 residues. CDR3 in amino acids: CASSLYSMDQPQHF. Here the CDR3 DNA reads TGTGCCAGCAGTTTATACTCCATGGATCAGCCCCAGCATTTT.

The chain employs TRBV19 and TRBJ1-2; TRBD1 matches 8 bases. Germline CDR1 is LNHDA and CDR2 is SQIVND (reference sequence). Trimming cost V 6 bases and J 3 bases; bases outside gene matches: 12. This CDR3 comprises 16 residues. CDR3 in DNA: TGTGCCAGTAGCCTGGACAGGGTAACTGGGGACTATGGCTACACCTTC. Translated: CASSLDRVTGDYGYTF.

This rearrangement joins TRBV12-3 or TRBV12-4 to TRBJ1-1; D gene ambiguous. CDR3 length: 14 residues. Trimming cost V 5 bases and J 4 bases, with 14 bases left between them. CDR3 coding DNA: TGTGCCAGCAGTGTTTTATATCCTGGCACTGAAGCTTTCTTT. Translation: CASSVLYPGTEAFF.

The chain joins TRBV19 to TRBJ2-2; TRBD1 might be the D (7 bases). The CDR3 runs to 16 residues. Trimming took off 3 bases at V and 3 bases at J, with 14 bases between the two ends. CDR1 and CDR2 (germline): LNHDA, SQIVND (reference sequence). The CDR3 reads CASSIQGGGYTGELFF. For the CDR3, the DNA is TGTGCCAGTAGTATCCAGGGGGGCGGGTACACCGGGGAGCTGTTTTTT.

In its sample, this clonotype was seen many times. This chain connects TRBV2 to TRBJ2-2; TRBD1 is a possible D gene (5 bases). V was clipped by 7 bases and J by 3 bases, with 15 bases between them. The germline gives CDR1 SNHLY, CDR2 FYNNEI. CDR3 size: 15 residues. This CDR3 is CASTPRQYHTGELFF. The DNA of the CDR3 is TGTGCCAGCACACCCAGACAGTACCACACCGGGGAGCTGTTTTTT.

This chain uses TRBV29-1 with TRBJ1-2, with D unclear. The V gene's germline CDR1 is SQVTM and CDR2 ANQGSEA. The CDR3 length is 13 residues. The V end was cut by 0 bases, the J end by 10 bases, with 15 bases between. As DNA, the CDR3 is TGCAGCGTTGAAGATCAACCGGGGTTGGACTACACCTTC. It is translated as CSVEDQPGLDYTF.

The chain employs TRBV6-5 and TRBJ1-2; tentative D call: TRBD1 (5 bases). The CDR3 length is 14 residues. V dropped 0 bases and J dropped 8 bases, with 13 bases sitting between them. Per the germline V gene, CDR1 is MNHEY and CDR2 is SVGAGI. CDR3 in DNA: TGTGCCAGCAGTTACTCGAGCAGGGTCGAGGGCTACACCTTC. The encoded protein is CASSYSSRVEGYTF.

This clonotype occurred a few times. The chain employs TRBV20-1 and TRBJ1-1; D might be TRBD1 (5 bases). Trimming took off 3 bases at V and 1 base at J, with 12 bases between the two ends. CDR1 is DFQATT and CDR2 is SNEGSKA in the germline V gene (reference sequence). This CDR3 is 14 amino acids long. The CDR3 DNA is TGCAGTGCTAGTCCGGGACGGAGGAACACTGAAGCTTTCTTT. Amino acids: CSASPGRRNTEAFF.

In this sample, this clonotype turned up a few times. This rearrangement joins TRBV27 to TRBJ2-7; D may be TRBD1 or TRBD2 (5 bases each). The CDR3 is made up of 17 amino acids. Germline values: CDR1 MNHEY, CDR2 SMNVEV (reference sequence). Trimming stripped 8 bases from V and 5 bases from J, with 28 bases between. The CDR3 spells CASGLVVGVGEGNEQYF. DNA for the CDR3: TGTGCCAGCGGATTGGTTGTCGGGGTAGGGGAAGGGAACGAGCAGTACTTC.

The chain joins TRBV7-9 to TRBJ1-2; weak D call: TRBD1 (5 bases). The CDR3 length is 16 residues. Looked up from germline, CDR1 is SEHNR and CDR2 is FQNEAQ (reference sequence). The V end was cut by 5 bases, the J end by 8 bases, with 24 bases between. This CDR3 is CASSPREGWSAEGYTF. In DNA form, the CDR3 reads TGTGCCAGCAGCCCTCGGGAGGGGTGGTCTGCGGAGGGCTACACCTTC.

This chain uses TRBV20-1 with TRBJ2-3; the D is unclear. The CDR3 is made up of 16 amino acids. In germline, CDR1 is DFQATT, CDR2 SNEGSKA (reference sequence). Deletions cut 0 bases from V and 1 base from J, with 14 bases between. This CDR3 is CSARELGQPGTDTQYF. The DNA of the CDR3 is TGCAGTGCTAGAGAGCTTGGGCAACCCGGCACAGATACGCAGTATTTT.

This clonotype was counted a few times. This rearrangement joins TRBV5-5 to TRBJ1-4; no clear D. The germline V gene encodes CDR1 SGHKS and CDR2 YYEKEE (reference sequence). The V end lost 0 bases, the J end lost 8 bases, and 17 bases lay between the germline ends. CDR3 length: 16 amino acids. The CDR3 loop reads CASSLVPSGVREKLFF. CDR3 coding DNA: TGTGCCAGCAGCTTGGTCCCCAGCGGAGTCAGAGAAAAACTGTTTTTT.

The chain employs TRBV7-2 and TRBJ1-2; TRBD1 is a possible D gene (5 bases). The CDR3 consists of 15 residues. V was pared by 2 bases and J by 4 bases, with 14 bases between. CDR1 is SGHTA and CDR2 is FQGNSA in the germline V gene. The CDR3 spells CASSLNEGPSYGYTF. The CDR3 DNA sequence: TGTGCCAGCAGCTTAAATGAGGGACCGAGCTATGGCTACACCTTC.

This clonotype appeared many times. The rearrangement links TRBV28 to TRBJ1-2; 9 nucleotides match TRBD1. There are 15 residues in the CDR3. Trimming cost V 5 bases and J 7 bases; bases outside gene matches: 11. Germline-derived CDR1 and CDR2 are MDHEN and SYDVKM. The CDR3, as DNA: TGTGCCAGCAGTCCTCTACTACAGGGGGCAGGTGGCTACACCTTC. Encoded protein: CASSPLLQGAGGYTF.

The CDR3 sequence is CASRDNPIYSYEQYF. The CDR3 bases are TGTGCCAGCCGGGACAACCCGATTTACTCCTACGAGCAGTACTTC. The chain recombines TRBV6-1 with TRBJ2-7, with D maybe TRBD1 (6 bases). The germline gives CDR1 MNHNS, CDR2 SASEGT. CDR3 length: 15 amino acids. Between the trimmed V and J ends, which lost 8 bases and 0 bases, there was a span of 17 bases.